These T cell receptor beta chains were read from a single sample in a study of T cell repertoires in cytomegalovirus infection. TCRdb redid the calling of the reads with MiXCR, one entry per CDR3 protein. Of around 630,000 distinct CDR3 sequences listed, 20% to 25% are singletons. Material: CD8+ T cells from PBMCs. Receptors originate from a human donor in good health (CMV status not recorded). Some clones in this sample may be carry-over from other donors' samples. Both conserved end residues are part of each CDR3. D genes are given only for firm matches. Rows may omit the clone size; those that give it use once, few, many or a size class.

d_gene: TRBD2; v_gene: TRBV10-3; j_gene: TRBJ2-2; abundance: NA; CDR3aa: CAISDSPTSGGSNTGELFF; CDR3nt: TGTGCCATCAGTGATTCCCCGACTAGCGGGGGGTCGAACACCGGGGAGCTGTTTTTT
d_gene: NA; v_gene: TRBV27; j_gene: TRBJ2-1; abundance: NA; CDR3aa: CASTSVGSSYNEQFF; CDR3nt: TGTGCCAGCACTTCAGTCGGGAGCTCCTACAATGAGCAGTTCTTC
d_gene: NA; v_gene: TRBV7-9; j_gene: TRBJ2-5; abundance: few; CDR3aa: CASTHRDRETQYF; CDR3nt: TGTGCCAGCACCCACAGGGACCGAGAGACCCAGTACTTC
d_gene: TRBD1; v_gene: TRBV20-1; j_gene: TRBJ1-6; abundance: NA; CDR3aa: CSARDFGWTGLNSPLHF; CDR3nt: TGCAGTGCTAGAGATTTTGGTTGGACAGGGCTAAATTCACCCCTCCACTTT
d_gene: TRBD1; v_gene: TRBV7-9; j_gene: TRBJ2-6; abundance: NA; CDR3aa: CASSKGTATPGANVLTF; CDR3nt: TGTGCCAGCAGCAAAGGGACAGCCACCCCTGGGGCCAACGTCCTGACTTTC
d_gene: TRBD1; v_gene: TRBV28; j_gene: TRBJ1-5; abundance: NA; CDR3aa: CASSFEGQGHQPQHF; CDR3nt: TGTGCCAGCAGTTTCGAAGGACAGGGTCATCAGCCCCAGCATTTT
d_gene: NA; v_gene: TRBV14; j_gene: TRBJ1-1; abundance: NA; CDR3aa: CASSQFGTEQGVEAFF; CDR3nt: TGTGCCAGCAGCCAATTCGGGACCGAGCAGGGAGTGGAAGCTTTCTTT
d_gene: NA; v_gene: TRBV7-9; j_gene: TRBJ2-7; abundance: NA; CDR3aa: CASSSLHGEDALFHEQYF; CDR3nt: TGTGCCAGCAGCTCCCTCCACGGTGAGGACGCGCTTTTCCACGAGCAGTACTTC
d_gene: TRBD1; v_gene: TRBV20-1; j_gene: TRBJ2-2; abundance: NA; CDR3aa: CSAGTGNTGELFF; CDR3nt: TGCAGTGCAGGGACAGGGAATACCGGGGAGCTGTTTTTT
d_gene: NA; v_gene: TRBV12-3/TRBV12-4; j_gene: TRBJ1-2; abundance: many; CDR3aa: CASSVSGFYGYTF; CDR3nt: TGTGCCAGCAGCGTCTCAGGTTTTTATGGCTACACCTTC
d_gene: TRBD1; v_gene: TRBV20-1; j_gene: TRBJ2-3; abundance: few; CDR3aa: CSASPPEDRTDTQYF; CDR3nt: TGCAGTGCTAGCCCCCCTGAGGACAGGACAGATACGCAGTATTTT
d_gene: NA; v_gene: TRBV4-1; j_gene: TRBJ1-5; abundance: NA; CDR3aa: CASSQWTESNQPQHF; CDR3nt: TGCGCCAGCAGCCAGTGGACCGAGAGCAATCAGCCCCAGCATTTT
d_gene: NA; v_gene: TRBV5-6; j_gene: TRBJ2-1; abundance: few; CDR3aa: CASSLMGSYNEQFF; CDR3nt: TGTGCCAGCAGCTTGATGGGGTCCTACAATGAGCAGTTCTTC
d_gene: NA; v_gene: TRBV20-1; j_gene: TRBJ2-2; abundance: few; CDR3aa: CSARDVSGANTGELFF; CDR3nt: TGCAGTGCTAGAGATGTTTCGGGGGCGAACACCGGGGAGCTGTTTTTT
d_gene: NA; v_gene: TRBV7-9; j_gene: TRBJ2-7; abundance: many; CDR3aa: CASSLENEQYF; CDR3nt: TGTGCCAGCAGCTTAGAAAACGAGCAGTACTTC
d_gene: TRBD2; v_gene: TRBV24-1; j_gene: TRBJ2-1; abundance: NA; CDR3aa: CATSDLSGDPYNEQFF; CDR3nt: TGTGCCACCAGTGATCTCAGCGGGGATCCCTACAATGAGCAGTTCTTC
d_gene: TRBD1; v_gene: TRBV2; j_gene: TRBJ1-2; abundance: many; CDR3aa: CASTIKGTGANYGYTF; CDR3nt: TGTGCCAGCACCATCAAAGGGACAGGAGCGAACTATGGCTACACCTTC
d_gene: NA; v_gene: TRBV20-1; j_gene: TRBJ2-2; abundance: few; CDR3aa: CSARAVDTGELFF; CDR3nt: TGCAGTGCTAGAGCTGTGGATACCGGGGAGCTGTTTTTT
d_gene: TRBD1; v_gene: TRBV7-9; j_gene: TRBJ2-2; abundance: many; CDR3aa: CARHRGTGELFF; CDR3nt: TGTGCCAGGCACAGGGGAACCGGGGAGCTGTTTTTT
d_gene: NA; v_gene: TRBV12-3/TRBV12-4; j_gene: TRBJ1-1; abundance: few; CDR3aa: CASSFALADTEAFF; CDR3nt: TGTGCCAGCAGTTTCGCCCTGGCCGACACTGAAGCTTTCTTT
d_gene: NA; v_gene: TRBV28; j_gene: TRBJ2-6; abundance: few; CDR3aa: CASSFYDLSGANVLTF; CDR3nt: TGTGCCAGCAGTTTTTACGACCTCTCAGGGGCCAACGTCCTGACTTTC
d_gene: TRBD1; v_gene: TRBV7-8; j_gene: TRBJ2-3; abundance: many; CDR3aa: CASRGQSQTLRSTDTQYF; CDR3nt: TGTGCCAGCAGGGGACAGAGCCAGACCCTCCGTAGCACAGATACGCAGTATTTT
d_gene: NA; v_gene: TRBV7-3; j_gene: TRBJ2-1; abundance: NA; CDR3aa: CASSLGPDEQFF; CDR3nt: TGTGCCAGCAGCTTAGGCCCGGATGAGCAGTTCTTC
d_gene: TRBD1; v_gene: TRBV6-1; j_gene: TRBJ1-2; abundance: many; CDR3aa: CATGQGAPYGYTF; CDR3nt: TGTGCCACCGGACAGGGGGCACCCTATGGCTACACCTTC
d_gene: NA; v_gene: TRBV7-9; j_gene: TRBJ1-5; abundance: few; CDR3aa: CASSDSTGNQPQHF; CDR3nt: TGTGCCAGCAGTGACAGTACCGGCAATCAGCCCCAGCATTTT
d_gene: NA; v_gene: TRBV28; j_gene: TRBJ1-3; abundance: many; CDR3aa: CASTGYYSGNTIYF; CDR3nt: TGTGCCAGCACCGGTTACTACTCTGGAAACACCATATATTTT
d_gene: NA; v_gene: TRBV10-3; j_gene: TRBJ2-3; abundance: NA; CDR3aa: CAISDWVDTQYF; CDR3nt: TGTGCCATCAGTGACTGGGTTGATACGCAGTATTTT
d_gene: NA; v_gene: TRBV25-1; j_gene: TRBJ1-4; abundance: few; CDR3aa: CASSEANEKLFF; CDR3nt: TGTGCCAGCAGTGAGGCTAATGAAAAACTGTTTTTT
d_gene: NA; v_gene: TRBV3-1; j_gene: TRBJ2-1; abundance: NA; CDR3aa: CASSNEGSYNEQFF; CDR3nt: TGTGCCAGCAGTAATGAAGGAAGCTACAATGAGCAGTTCTTC